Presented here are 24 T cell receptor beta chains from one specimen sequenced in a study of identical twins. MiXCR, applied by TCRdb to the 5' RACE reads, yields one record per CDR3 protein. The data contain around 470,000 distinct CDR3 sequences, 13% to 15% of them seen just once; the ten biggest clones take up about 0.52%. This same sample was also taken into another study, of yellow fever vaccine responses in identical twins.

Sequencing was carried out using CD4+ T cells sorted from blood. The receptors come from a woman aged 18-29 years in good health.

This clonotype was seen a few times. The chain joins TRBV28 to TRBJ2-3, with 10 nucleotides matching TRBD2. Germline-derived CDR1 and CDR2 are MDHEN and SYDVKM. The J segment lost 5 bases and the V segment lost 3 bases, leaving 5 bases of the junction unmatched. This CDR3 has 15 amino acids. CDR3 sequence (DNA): TGTGCCAGCAGTTTGGGGACTAGCGCCCAAGATACGCAGTATTTT. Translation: CASSLGTSAQDTQYF.

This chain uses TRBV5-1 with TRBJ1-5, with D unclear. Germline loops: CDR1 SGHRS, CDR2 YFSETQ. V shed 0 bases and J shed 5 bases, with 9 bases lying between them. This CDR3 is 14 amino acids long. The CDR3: CASSLDGTYQPQHF. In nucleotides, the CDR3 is TGCGCCAGCAGCTTGGACGGCACCTATCAGCCCCAGCATTTT.

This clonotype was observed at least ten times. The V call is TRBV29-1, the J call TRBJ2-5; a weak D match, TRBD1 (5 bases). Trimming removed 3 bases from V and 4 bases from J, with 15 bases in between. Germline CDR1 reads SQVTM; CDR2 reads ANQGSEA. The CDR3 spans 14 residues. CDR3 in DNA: TGCAGCGTTGACAGACAGATAGGGTTAGAGACCCAGTACTTC. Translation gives CSVDRQIGLETQYF.

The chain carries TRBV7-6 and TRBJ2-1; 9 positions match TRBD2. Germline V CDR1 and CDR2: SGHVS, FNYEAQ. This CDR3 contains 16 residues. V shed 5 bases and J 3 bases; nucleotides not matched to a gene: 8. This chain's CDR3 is CASSTALAGNYNEQFF. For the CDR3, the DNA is TGTGCCAGCAGCACAGCCCTAGCGGGGAACTACAATGAGCAGTTCTTC.

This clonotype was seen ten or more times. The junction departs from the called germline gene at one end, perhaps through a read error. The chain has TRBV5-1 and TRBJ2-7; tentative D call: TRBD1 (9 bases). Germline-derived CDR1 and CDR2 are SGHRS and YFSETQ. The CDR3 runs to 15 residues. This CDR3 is CASSLAGQGSYEQYF. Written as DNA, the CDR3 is TGTGCCAGCAGCTTAGCGGGACAGGGTTCCTACGAGCAGTACTTC.

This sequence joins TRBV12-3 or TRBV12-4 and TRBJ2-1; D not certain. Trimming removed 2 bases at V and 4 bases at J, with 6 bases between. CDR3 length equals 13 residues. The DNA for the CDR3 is TGTGCCAGCAGTTTATCTATTTACAATGAGCAGTTCTTC. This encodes CASSLSIYNEQFF.

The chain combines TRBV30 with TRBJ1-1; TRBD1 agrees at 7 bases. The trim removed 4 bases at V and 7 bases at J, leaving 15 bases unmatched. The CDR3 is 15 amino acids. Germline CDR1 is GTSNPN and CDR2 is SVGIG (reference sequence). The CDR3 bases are TGTGCCTGGAATAGACAGAGAGGGGGCTCCCTTGAAGCTTTCTTT. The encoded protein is CAWNRQRGGSLEAFF.

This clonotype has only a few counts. The CDR3 region has the DNA TGTGCCAGCAGCTTAGCGGGGACAGCGCGATCGTTCGAGCAGTACTTC. Translated: CASSLAGTARSFEQYF. The V and J genes are TRBV7-2 and TRBJ2-7; 7 nucleotides line up with TRBD1. The junction had 11 bases not matched to a gene; V was cut back by 0 bases and J by 6 bases. Germline lookup yields CDR1 SGHTA and CDR2 FQGNSA. This CDR3 is 16 amino acids long. Filled out from reference TRBV7-2 and TRBJ2-7, the complete variable domain reads GAGVSQSPSNKVTEKGKDVELRCDPISGHTALYWYRQSLGQGLEFLIYFQGNSAPDKSGLPSDRFSAERTGGSVSTLTIQRTQQEDSAVYLCASSLAGTARSFEQYFGPGTRLTVT.

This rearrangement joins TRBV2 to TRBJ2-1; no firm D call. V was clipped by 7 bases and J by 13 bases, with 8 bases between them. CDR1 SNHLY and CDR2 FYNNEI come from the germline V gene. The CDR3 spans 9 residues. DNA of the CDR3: TGTGCCAGCAATATAGGTCAGTTCTTC. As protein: CASNIGQFF.

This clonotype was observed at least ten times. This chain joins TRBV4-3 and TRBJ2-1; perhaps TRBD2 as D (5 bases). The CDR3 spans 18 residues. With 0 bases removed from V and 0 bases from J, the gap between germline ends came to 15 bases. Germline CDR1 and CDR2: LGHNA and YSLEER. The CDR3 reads CASSQDWAGKSSYNEQFF. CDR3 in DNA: TGCGCCAGCAGCCAAGATTGGGCCGGGAAAAGCTCCTACAATGAGCAGTTCTTC.

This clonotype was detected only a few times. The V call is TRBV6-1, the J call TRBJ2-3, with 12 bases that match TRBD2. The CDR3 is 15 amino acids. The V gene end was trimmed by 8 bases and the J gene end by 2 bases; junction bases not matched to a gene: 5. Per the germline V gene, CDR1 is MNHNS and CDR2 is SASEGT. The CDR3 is CASRRLAGDTDTQYF. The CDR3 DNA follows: TGTGCCAGCCGCAGACTAGCGGGGGACACAGATACGCAGTATTTT.

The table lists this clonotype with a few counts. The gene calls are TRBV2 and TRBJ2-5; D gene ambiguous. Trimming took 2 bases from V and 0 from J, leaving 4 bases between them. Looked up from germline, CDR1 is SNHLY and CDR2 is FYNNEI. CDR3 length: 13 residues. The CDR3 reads CASSEPHQETQYF. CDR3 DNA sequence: TGTGCCAGCAGTGAACCCCACCAAGAGACCCAGTACTTC. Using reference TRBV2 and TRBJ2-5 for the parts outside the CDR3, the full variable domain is EPEVTQTPSHQVTQMGQEVILRCVPISNHLYFYWYRQILGQKVEFLVSFYNNEISEKSEIFDDQFSVERPDGSNFTLKIRSTKLEDSAMYFCASSEPHQETQYFGPGTRLLVL.

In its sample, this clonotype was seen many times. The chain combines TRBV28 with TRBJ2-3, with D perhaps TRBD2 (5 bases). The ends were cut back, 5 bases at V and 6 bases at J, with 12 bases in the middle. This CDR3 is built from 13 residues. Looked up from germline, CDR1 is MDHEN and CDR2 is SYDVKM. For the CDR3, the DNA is TGTGCCAGCAGTGAACTGAGGGCGGATACGCAGTATTTT. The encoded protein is CASSELRADTQYF.

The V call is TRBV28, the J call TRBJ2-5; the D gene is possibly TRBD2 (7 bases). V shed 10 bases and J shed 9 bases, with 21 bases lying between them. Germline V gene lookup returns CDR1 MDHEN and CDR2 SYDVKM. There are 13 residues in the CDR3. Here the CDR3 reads CATTGGRGWAQYF. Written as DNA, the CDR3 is TGTGCCACCACCGGGGGGCGAGGGTGGGCCCAGTACTTC. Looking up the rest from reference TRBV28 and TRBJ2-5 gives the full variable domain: DVKVTQSSRYLVKRTGEKVFLECVQDMDHENMFWYRQDPGLGLRLIYFSYDVKMKEKGDIPEGYSVSREKKERFSLILESASTNQTSMYLCATTGGRGWAQYFGPGTRLLVL.

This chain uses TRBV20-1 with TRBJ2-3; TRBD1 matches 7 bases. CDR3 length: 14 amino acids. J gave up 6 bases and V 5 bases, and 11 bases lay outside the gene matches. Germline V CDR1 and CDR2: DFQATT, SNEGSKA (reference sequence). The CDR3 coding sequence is TGCAGTGCTGCCCATGAGGGACAGTCGGATACGCAGTATTTT. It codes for CSAAHEGQSDTQYF.

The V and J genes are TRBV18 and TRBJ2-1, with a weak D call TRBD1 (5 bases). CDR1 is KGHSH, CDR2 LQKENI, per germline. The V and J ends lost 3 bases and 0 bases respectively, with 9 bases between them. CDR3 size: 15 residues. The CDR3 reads CASSPTATSYNEQFF. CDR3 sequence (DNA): TGTGCCAGCTCACCGACAGCGACCTCCTACAATGAGCAGTTCTTC.

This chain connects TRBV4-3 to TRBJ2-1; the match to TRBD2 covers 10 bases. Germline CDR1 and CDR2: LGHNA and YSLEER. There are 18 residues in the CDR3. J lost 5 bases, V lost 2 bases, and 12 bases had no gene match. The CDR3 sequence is CASSQRFTGTSDHNEQFF. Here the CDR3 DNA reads TGCGCCAGCAGCCAACGATTTACCGGGACTAGCGATCACAATGAGCAGTTCTTC.

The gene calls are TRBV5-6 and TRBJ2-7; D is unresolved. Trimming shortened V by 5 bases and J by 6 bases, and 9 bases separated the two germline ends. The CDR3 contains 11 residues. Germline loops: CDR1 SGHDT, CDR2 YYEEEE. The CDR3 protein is CASSFRVEQYF. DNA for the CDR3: TGTGCCAGCAGTTTTAGAGTCGAGCAGTACTTC.

The CDR3 spells CASSLFPYRATLTSGGRDEQFF. CDR3 bases: TGCGCCAGCAGCTTGTTCCCGTATCGGGCCACTCTAACTAGCGGCGGCAGGGATGAGCAGTTCTTC. The chain couples TRBV5-1 to TRBJ2-1, with 8 bases fitting TRBD2. CDR3 length: 22 residues. Unmatched junction bases numbered 29, after V lost 1 base and J lost 8 bases. Looked up from germline, CDR1 is SGHRS and CDR2 is YFSETQ.

The CDR3 coding sequence is TGTGCCATCAGCCTCGAGCGGAAAGCGGGGGGAACGCAGTATTTT. This codes for CAISLERKAGGTQYF. The V call is TRBV10-3, the J call TRBJ2-3; the match to TRBD2 covers 9 bases. Losses at the gene ends were 6 bases for V and 9 bases for J; bases not matched to a gene: 13. The CDR3 runs to 15 residues. The V gene's germline CDR1 is ENHRY and CDR2 SYGVKD.

The CDR3 region has the DNA TGCAGTGCTAGTATTTTGGCGGGAGGGTCCCTCTACGAGCAGTACTTC. This gives the protein CSASILAGGSLYEQYF. The V and J genes are TRBV20-1 and TRBJ2-7; 9 bases are shared with TRBD2. This CDR3 has 16 residues. CDR1 is DFQATT and CDR2 is SNEGSKA in the germline V gene (reference sequence). The junction had 12 bases not matched to a gene; V was cut back by 3 bases and J by 3 bases.

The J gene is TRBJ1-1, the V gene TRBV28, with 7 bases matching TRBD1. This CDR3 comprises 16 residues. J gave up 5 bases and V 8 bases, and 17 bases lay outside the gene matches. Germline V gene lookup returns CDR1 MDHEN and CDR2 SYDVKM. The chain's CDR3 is CASASDREGVPTEAFF. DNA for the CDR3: TGTGCCAGCGCTTCCGACAGGGAAGGCGTCCCAACTGAAGCTTTCTTT.

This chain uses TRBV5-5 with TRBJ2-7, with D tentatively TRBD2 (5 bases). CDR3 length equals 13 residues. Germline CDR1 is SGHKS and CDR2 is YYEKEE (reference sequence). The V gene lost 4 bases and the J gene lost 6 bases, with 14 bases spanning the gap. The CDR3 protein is CASSTPEAGEQYF. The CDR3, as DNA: TGTGCCAGCAGCACGCCGGAGGCAGGCGAGCAGTACTTC.

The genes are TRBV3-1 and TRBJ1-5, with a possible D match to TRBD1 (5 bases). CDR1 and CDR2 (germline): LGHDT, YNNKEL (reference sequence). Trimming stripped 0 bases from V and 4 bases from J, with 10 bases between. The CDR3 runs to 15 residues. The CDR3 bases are TGTGCCAGCAGCCAAGAAAGGGCAGGGAATCAGCCCCAGCATTTT. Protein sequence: CASSQERAGNQPQHF.